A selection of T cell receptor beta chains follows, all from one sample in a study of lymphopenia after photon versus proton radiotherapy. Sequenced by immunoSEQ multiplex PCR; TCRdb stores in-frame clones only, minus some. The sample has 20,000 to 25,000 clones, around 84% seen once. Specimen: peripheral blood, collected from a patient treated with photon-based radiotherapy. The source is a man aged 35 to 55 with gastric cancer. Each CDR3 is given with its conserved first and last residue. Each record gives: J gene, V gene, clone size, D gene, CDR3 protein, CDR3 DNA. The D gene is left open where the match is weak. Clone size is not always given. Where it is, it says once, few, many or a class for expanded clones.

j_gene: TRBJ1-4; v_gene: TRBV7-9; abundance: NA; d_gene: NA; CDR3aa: CASSSGQSNEKLFF; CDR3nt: TGTGCCAGCAGCTCCGGACAGAGTAATGAAAAACTGTTTTTT
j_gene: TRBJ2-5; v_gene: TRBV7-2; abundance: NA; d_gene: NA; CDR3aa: CASSSGGIAETQYF; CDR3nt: TGTGCCAGCTCCTCAGGGGGGATAGCTGAGACCCAGTACTTC
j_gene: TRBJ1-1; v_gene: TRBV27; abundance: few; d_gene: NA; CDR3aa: CASSLMGGQQAFF; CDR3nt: TGTGCCAGCAGTCTAATGGGAGGACAGCAAGCTTTCTTT
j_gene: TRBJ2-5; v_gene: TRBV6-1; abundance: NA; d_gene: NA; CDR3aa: CASSEGETQYF; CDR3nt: TGTGCCAGCAGTGAAGGAGAGACCCAGTACTTC
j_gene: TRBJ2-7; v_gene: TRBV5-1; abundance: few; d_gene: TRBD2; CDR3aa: CASSLQLGSGGPGEQYF; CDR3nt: TGCGCCAGCAGCTTGCAGTTGGGTAGCGGGGGCCCGGGGGAGCAGTACTTC
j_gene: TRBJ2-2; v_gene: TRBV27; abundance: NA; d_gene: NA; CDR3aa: CASSLGGAGTGELFF; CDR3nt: TGTGCCAGCAGTTTAGGGGGGGCGGGCACCGGGGAGCTGTTTTTT
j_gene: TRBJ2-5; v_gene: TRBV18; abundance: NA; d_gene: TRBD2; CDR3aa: CASSPTSGGDQETQYF; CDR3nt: TGTGCCAGCTCACCGACTAGCGGGGGAGATCAAGAGACCCAGTACTTC
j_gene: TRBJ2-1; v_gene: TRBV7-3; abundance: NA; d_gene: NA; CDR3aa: CASSLSPGATMREQFF; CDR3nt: TGTGCCAGCAGCTTAAGCCCGGGGGCTACAATGAGGGAGCAGTTCTTC
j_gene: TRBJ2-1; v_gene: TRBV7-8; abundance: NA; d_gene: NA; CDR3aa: CASSLGAGARGEQFF; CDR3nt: TGTGCCAGCAGCTTAGGGGCGGGGGCTCGGGGTGAGCAGTTCTTC
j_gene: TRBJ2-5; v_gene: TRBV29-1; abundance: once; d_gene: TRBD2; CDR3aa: CSGPRTSGEPQETQYF; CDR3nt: TGCAGCGGCCCTCGGACTAGCGGGGAACCCCAAGAGACCCAGTACTTC
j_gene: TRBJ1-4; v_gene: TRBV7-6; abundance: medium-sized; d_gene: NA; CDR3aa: CASSLEPGSNEKLFF; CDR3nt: TGTGCCAGCAGCTTAGAGCCAGGGTCTAATGAAAAACTGTTTTTT
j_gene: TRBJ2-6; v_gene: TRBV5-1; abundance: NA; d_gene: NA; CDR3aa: CASSGGAGANVLTF; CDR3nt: TGCGCCAGCAGCGGGGGGGCCGGGGCCAACGTCCTGACTTTC
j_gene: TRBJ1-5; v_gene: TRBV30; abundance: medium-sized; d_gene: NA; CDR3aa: CAWSVFFNQPQHF; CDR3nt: TGTGCCTGGAGTGTTTTCTTCAATCAGCCCCAGCATTTT
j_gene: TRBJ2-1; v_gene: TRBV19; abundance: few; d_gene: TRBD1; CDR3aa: CASSGQGHNEQFF; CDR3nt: TGTGCCAGTTCGGGACAGGGCCACAATGAGCAGTTCTTC
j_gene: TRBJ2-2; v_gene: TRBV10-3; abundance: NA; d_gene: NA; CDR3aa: CAIRRQSPGELFF; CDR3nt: TGTGCCATCAGGAGACAGTCCCCCGGGGAGCTGTTTTTT
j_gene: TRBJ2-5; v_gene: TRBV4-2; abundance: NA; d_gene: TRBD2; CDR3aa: CASSLRAGDKETQYF; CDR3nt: TGTGCCAGCAGCTTAAGAGCGGGAGATAAAGAGACCCAGTACTTC
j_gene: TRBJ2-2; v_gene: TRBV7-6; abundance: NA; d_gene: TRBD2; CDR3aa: CASSLSGGIAFRELFF; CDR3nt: TGTGCCAGCAGCTTATCCGGGGGGATCGCCTTTAGGGAGCTGTTTTTT
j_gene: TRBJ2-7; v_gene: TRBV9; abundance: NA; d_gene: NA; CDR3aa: CASSPRKGGREQYF; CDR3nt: TGTGCCAGCAGCCCGAGGAAGGGTGGGCGGGAGCAGTACTTC
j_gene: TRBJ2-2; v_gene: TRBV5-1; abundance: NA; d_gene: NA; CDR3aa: CASRPAGSNTGELFF; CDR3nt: TGCGCCAGCAGACCCGCCGGATCGAACACCGGGGAGCTGTTTTTT
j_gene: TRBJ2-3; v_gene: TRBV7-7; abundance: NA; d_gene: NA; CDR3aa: CASSSGSTIADTQYF; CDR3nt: TGTGCCAGCAGCTCGGGATCGACCATCGCAGATACGCAGTATTTT
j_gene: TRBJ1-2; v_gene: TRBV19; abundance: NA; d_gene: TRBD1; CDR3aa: CASTLRSRGYGYTF; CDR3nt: TGTGCCAGTACCCTCCGGAGCAGGGGGTATGGCTACACCTTC
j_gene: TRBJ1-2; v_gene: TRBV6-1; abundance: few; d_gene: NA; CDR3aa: CASRDSFNYGYTF; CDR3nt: TGTGCCAGCAGGGACAGTTTTAACTATGGCTACACCTTC
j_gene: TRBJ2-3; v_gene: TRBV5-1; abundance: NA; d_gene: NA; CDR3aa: CASSFGPIGDRSTDTQYF; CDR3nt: TGCGCCAGCAGCTTCGGTCCTATCGGGGACCGAAGCACAGATACGCAGTATTTT
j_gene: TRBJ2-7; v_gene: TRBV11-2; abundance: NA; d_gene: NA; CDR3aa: CASSPPAGVDEQYF; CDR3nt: TGTGCCAGCAGCCCCCCAGCAGGGGTGGACGAGCAGTACTTC
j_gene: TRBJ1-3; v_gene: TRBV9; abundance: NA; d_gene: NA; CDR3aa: CASSPRGAGGNTIYF; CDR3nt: TGTGCCAGCAGCCCCCGGGGGGCAGGTGGAAACACCATATATTTT
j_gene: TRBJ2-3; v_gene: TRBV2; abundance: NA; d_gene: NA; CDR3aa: CASSPPFTDTQYF; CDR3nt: TGTGCCAGCAGTCCTCCCTTTACAGATACGCAGTATTTT
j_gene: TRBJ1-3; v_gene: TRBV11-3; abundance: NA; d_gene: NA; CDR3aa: CASSLDGNGNTIYF; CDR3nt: TGTGCCAGCAGCTTAGATGGTAATGGAAACACCATATATTTT
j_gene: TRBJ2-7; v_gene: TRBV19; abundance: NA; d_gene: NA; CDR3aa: CASSMGQLFSYEQYF; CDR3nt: TGTGCCAGTAGTATGGGGCAGCTCTTCTCCTACGAGCAGTACTTC
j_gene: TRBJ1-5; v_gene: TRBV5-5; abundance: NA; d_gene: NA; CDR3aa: CASRDGLWGQNQPQHF; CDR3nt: TGTGCCAGCAGGGACGGACTGTGGGGTCAGAATCAGCCCCAGCATTTT
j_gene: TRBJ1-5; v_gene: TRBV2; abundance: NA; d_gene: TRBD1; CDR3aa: CASSESGQGTNQPQHF; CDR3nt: TGTGCCAGCAGTGAATCGGGACAGGGGACCAATCAGCCCCAGCATTTT
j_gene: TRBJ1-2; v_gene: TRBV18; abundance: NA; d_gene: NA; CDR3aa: CASSPAGGANYGYTF; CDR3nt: TGTGCCAGCTCACCGGCGGGGGGCGCCAACTATGGCTACACCTTC
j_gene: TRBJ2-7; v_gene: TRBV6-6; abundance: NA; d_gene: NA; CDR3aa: CASSYGWSSYEQYF; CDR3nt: TGTGCCAGCAGTTACGGCTGGAGCTCCTACGAGCAGTACTTC
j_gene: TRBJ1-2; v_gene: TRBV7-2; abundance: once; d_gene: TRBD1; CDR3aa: CASSQGTGRRARGYTF; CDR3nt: TGTGCCAGCAGCCAGGGGACAGGGCGTAGGGCTCGTGGCTACACCTTC
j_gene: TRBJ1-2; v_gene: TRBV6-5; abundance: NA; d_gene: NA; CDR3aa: CASGQSRGAYGYTF; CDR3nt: TGTGCCAGCGGTCAGAGCCGGGGGGCCTATGGCTACACCTTC
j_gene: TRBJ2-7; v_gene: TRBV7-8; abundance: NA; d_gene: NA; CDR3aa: CASSLDRSEQYF; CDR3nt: TGTGCCAGCAGCTTAGACAGGAGCGAGCAGTACTTC
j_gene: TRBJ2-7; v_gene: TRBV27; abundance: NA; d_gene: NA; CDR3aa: CASSPTGRSSYEQYF; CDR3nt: TGTGCCAGCAGCCCCACAGGACGTAGCTCCTACGAGCAGTACTTC
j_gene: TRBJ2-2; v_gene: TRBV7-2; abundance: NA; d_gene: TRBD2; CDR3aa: CASNARGDTGELFF; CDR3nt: TGTGCCAGCAACGCCCGGGGGGACACCGGGGAGCTGTTTTTT
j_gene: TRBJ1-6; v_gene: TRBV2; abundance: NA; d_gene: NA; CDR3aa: CASRKDRNPYNSPLHF; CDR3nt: TGTGCCAGCAGAAAGGACCGGAACCCCTATAATTCACCCCTCCACTTT
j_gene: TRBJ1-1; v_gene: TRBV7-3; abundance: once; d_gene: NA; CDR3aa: CASSLNAEGRAFF; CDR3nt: TGTGCCAGCAGCTTAAATGCCGAGGGAAGAGCTTTCTTT
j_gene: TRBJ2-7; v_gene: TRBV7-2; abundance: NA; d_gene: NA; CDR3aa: CASSTATLQDYEQYF; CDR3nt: TGTGCCAGCAGCACAGCCACTTTGCAGGACTACGAGCAGTACTTC
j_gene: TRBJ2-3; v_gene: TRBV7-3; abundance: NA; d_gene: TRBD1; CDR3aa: CASSSTRTGGADTQYF; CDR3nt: TGTGCCAGCAGCTCAACTAGGACAGGGGGGGCTGATACGCAGTATTTT
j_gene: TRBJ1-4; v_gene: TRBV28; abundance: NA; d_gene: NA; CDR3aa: CASNFAATNEKLFF; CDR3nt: TGTGCCAGCAACTTTGCCGCAACTAATGAAAAACTGTTTTTT
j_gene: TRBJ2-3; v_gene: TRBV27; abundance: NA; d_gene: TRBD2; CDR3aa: CASSPIAGGPPDTQYF; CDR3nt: TGTGCCAGCAGCCCAATAGCGGGGGGGCCTCCAGATACGCAGTATTTT
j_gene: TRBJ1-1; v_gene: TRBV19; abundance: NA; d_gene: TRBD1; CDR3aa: CASITGAANTEAFF; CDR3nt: TGTGCCAGCATCACAGGGGCCGCGAACACTGAAGCTTTCTTT
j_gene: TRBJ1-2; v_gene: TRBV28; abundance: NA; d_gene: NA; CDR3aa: CASTPGGDLYGYTF; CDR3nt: TGTGCCAGCACCCCCGGGGGCGACCTGTATGGCTACACCTTC
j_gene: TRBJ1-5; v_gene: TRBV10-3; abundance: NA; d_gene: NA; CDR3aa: CATSDLNQPQHF; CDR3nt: TGTGCCACCTCGGACCTCAATCAGCCCCAGCATTTT
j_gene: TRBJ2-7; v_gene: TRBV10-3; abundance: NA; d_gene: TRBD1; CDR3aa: CAIRSDRGSYEQYF; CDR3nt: TGTGCCATCAGATCGGACAGGGGTTCCTACGAGCAGTACTTC
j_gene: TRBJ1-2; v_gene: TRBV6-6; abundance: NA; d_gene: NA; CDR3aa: CASSPGANYGYTF; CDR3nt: TGTGCCAGCAGCCCCGGGGCCAACTATGGCTACACCTTC
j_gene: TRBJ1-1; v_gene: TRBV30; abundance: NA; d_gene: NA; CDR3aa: CAWRGRVGEAFF; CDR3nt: TGTGCCTGGAGAGGCAGGGTGGGTGAAGCTTTCTTT
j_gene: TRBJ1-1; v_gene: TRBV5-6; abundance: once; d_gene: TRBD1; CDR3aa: CASSPGTANTEAFF; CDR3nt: TGTGCCAGCAGCCCTGGGACAGCAAACACTGAAGCTTTCTTT
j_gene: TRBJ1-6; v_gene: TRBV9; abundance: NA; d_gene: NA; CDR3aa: CASSVDGSGDSPLHF; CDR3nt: TGTGCCAGCAGCGTAGACGGGTCTGGGGATTCACCCCTCCACTTT
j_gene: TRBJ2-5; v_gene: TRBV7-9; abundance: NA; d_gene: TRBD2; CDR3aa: CASSTERGGETQYF; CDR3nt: TGTGCCAGCAGCACTGAACGGGGGGGAGAGACCCAGTACTTC
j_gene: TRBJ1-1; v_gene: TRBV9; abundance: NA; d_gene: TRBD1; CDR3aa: CASSASGGITEAFF; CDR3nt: TGTGCCAGCAGCGCCTCAGGGGGGATCACTGAAGCTTTCTTT
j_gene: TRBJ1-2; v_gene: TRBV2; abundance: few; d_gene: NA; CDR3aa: CASSGELDFSAEKNYGYTF; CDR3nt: TGTGCCAGCAGTGGGGAATTGGACTTCTCGGCAGAGAAGAACTATGGCTACACCTTC
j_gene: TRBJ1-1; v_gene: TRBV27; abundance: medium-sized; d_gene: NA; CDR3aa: CASSLIGSEAFF; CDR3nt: TGTGCCAGCAGTTTAATAGGGAGTGAAGCTTTCTTT
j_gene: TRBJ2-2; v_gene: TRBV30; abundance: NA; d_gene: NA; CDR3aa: CAWRGMTGELFF; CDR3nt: TGTGCCTGGAGGGGAATGACCGGGGAGCTGTTTTTT
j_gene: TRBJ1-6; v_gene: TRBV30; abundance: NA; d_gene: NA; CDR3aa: CAWSVLWSFPPLHF; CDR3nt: TGTGCCTGGAGTGTACTCTGGAGTTTTCCACCCCTCCACTTT
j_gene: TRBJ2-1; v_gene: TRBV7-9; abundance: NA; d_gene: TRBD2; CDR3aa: CASNTRLAAEQFF; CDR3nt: TGTGCCAGCAACACCCGACTAGCCGCGGAGCAGTTCTTC
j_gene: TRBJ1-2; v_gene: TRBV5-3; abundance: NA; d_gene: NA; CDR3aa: CARALIRVEYGYTF; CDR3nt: TGTGCCAGAGCTCTTATCAGGGTGGAATATGGCTACACCTTC
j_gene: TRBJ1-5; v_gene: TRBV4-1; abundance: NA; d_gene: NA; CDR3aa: CASSQATRFFEAQHF; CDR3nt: TGCGCCAGCAGCCAAGCGACGCGGTTCTTCGAGGCCCAGCATTTT